This section outlines one T cell receptor beta chain sequence together with its context. Its specificity is not known. TCRdb keeps only in-frame clones here, not all; method: immunoSEQ multiplex PCR. The table includes roughly 30,000 clones, around nine tenths detected once. The V gene's germline CDR1 is SGHTA and CDR2 FQGNSA. Trimming stripped 1 base from V and 1 base from J, with 14 bases between. This CDR3 comprises 17 residues. This record belongs to a study of OX40 agonist ivuxolimab in advanced cancers. General observations from the study: Expanded peripheral T-cell antigen specificity went undetermined.

The rearrangement joins TRBV7-2 to TRBJ1-5; perhaps TRBD1 as D (5 bases). The sample was CD4+ or CD8+ T cells sorted from blood, taken in a trial of the OX40 agonist ivuxolimab. The source of this sequence is an adult with an advanced solid tumor such as melanoma, head and neck, liver or kidney cancer. CDR3 loop: CASSLVGGRRSNQPQHF. The CDR3 DNA follows: TGTGCCAGCAGCTTAGTTGGGGGACGGAGGAGCAATCAGCCCCAGCATTTT.